The 15 T cell receptor beta chains presented below share a single source sample, sequenced in a study of T-cell memory formation after mild COVID-19. From the 5' RACE reads, TCRdb called clonotypes with MiXCR, one entry per CDR3 protein. This table has about 350,000 distinct CDR3 sequences, roughly 15% appearing once. Sequenced: PBMCs or a T cell subset sorted from them (not recorded which). These receptors came from a man aged 18-30 years who had mild COVID-19 (a few samples of this study predate the infection). Cell type and time point are not known.

In this sample, this clonotype turned up many times. The chain is built from TRBV9 and TRBJ2-5, with 10 bases aligning to TRBD2. The germline gives CDR1 SGDLS, CDR2 YYNGEE. This CDR3 is 15 amino acids long. V gave up 2 bases and J gave up 0 bases; unmatched junction bases: 1. CDR3 residues: CASSVGTSDQETQYF. In DNA form, the CDR3 reads TGTGCCAGCAGCGTGGGGACTAGCGACCAAGAGACCCAGTACTTC.

V and J are TRBV6-1 and TRBJ2-3, with 11 bases lining up with TRBD2. Germline lookup yields CDR1 MNHNS and CDR2 SASEGT. The CDR3 contains 15 residues. Unmatched junction bases numbered 6, after V lost 4 bases and J lost 6 bases. CDR3 nucleotide sequence: TGTGCCAGCAGTGCCTGGACTAGCGGGTGGGATACGCAGTATTTT. Its translation: CASSAWTSGWDTQYF.

This clonotype turned up a few times. This chain joins TRBV12-5 and TRBJ1-1; tentatively, D is TRBD1 (5 bases). This CDR3 contains 13 residues. Germline-derived CDR1 and CDR2 are LGHNT and FRNRAP. V lost 6 bases to trimming and J lost 4 bases, with 12 bases between them. The DNA for the CDR3 is TGTGCTAGTGGACGGGGGGGGTTCACTGAAGCTTTCTTT. Its translation is CASGRGGFTEAFF. The full variable domain, its missing parts supplied by reference TRBV12-5 and TRBJ1-1, is DARVTQTPRHKVTEMGQEVTMRCQPILGHNTVFWYRQTMMQGLELLAYFRNRAPLDDSGMPKDRFSAEMPDATLATLKIQPSEPRDSAVYFCASGRGGFTEAFFGQGTRLTVV.

The V call is TRBV6-5, the J call TRBJ1-1; D is uncertain. The V gene lost 6 bases and the J gene lost 1 base, with 9 bases spanning the gap. Germline CDR1 is MNHEY and CDR2 is SVGAGI. This CDR3 comprises 13 residues. CDR3 protein: CASSLISNTEAFF. As DNA, the CDR3 is TGTGCCAGCAGCCTAATCTCGAACACTGAAGCTTTCTTT.

The sample holds many counts of this clonotype. This rearrangement joins TRBV29-1 to TRBJ2-7, with 10 bases that match TRBD1. Germline trimming cut 3 bases from V and 6 bases from J; bases unmatched to any gene: 2. The germline V gene encodes CDR1 SQVTM and CDR2 ANQGSEA. This CDR3 is built from 12 residues. The DNA of the CDR3 is TGCAGCGTTGACAGGACAGGGGGCGAGCAGTACTTC. Translated: CSVDRTGGEQYF.

This clonotype was found a few times. The genes are TRBV6-2 or TRBV6-3 and TRBJ1-2, with 10 bases aligning to TRBD1. The germline CDR1 and CDR2 sequences are MNHEY and SVGEGT. The CDR3 contains 16 residues. Losses at the gene ends were 5 bases for V and 8 bases for J; bases not matched to a gene: 14. Written as DNA, the CDR3 is TGTGCCAGCAGTACCCGACAGGGGGCCCGTGTAAGAGGCTACACCTTC. Protein: CASSTRQGARVRGYTF.

CDR3 region: CASRPQGFGQETQYF. For the CDR3, the DNA is TGTGCCAGCAGGCCACAGGGGTTCGGGCAAGAGACCCAGTACTTC. The genes are TRBV6-5 and TRBJ2-5, with TRBD1 matching over 7 bases. Per the germline V gene, CDR1 is MNHEY and CDR2 is SVGAGI. Losses at the gene ends were 6 bases for V and 2 bases for J; bases not matched to a gene: 9. The CDR3 has 15 residues.

DNA of the CDR3: TGTGCCAGCAGTGACTGGTCAGACACAGATACGCAGTATTTT. Translated, it gives CASSDWSDTDTQYF. The chain recombines TRBV25-1 with TRBJ2-3; no firm D call. Germline CDR1 reads MGHDK; CDR2 reads SYGVNS. The CDR3 consists of 14 residues. V lost 3 bases and J lost 2, with 9 bases in between.

This clonotype came up a few times. The V and J genes are TRBV19 and TRBJ2-7, with 8 positions matching TRBD1. This CDR3 has 15 residues. V was pared by 8 bases and J by 0 bases, with 9 bases of the junction left unmatched. Germline values: CDR1 LNHDA, CDR2 SQIVND (reference sequence). For the CDR3, the DNA is TGTGCCAGTGGAATTCGACAGGGGAGCTCCTACGAGCAGTACTTC. Translated: CASGIRQGSSYEQYF. Drawing the rest from reference TRBV19 and TRBJ2-7, the complete variable domain is DGGITQSPKYLFRKEGQNVTLSCEQNLNHDAMYWYRQDPGQGLRLIYYSQIVNDFQKGDIAEGYSVSREKKESFPLTVTSAQKNPTAFYLCASGIRQGSSYEQYFGPGTRLTVT.

This rearrangement joins TRBV7-2 to TRBJ2-1; TRBD2 is a possible D gene (5 bases). CDR3 length: 16 amino acids. Trimming stripped 4 bases from V and 5 bases from J, with 18 bases between. Looked up from germline, CDR1 is SGHTA and CDR2 is FQGNSA. CDR3 nucleotide sequence: TGTGCCAGCAGCTCTACGCGGGTCCCCTGGAACAATGAGCAGTTCTTC. This codes for CASSSTRVPWNNEQFF. Using reference TRBV7-2 and TRBJ2-1 for the parts outside the CDR3, the full variable domain is GAGVSQSPSNKVTEKGKDVELRCDPISGHTALYWYRQSLGQGLEFLIYFQGNSAPDKSGLPSDRFSAERTGGSVSTLTIQRTQQEDSAVYLCASSSTRVPWNNEQFFGPGTRLTVL.

The chain joins TRBV5-6 to TRBJ2-2, with TRBD2 matching over 12 bases. With 0 bases clipped from V and 5 bases from J, the junction kept 8 bases outside the gene matches. CDR1 and CDR2 (germline): SGHDT, YYEEEE. The CDR3 runs 18 residues. CDR3 in amino acids: CASSLVTSGGRGTGELFF. In nucleotides, the CDR3 is TGTGCCAGCAGCTTGGTGACTAGCGGGGGCCGGGGTACCGGGGAGCTGTTTTTT.

The chain is built from TRBV14 and TRBJ2-4; 7 positions match TRBD1. CDR1 and CDR2 (germline): SGHDN, FVKESK. The V gene end was trimmed by 1 base and the J gene end by 2 bases; junction bases not matched to a gene: 14. The CDR3 runs to 19 residues. The CDR3 reads CASSQGGWRQGETKNIQYF. In nucleotides, the CDR3 is TGTGCCAGCAGCCAAGGCGGATGGAGGCAGGGGGAAACCAAAAACATTCAGTACTTC.

J is TRBJ2-3 and V is TRBV10-3; 10 nucleotides line up with TRBD2. Germline V gives CDR1 ENHRY, CDR2 SYGVKD. The CDR3 spans 15 residues. The ends lost 6 bases at V and 4 bases at J; junction bases unmatched: 7. CDR3 in amino acids: CAIREAGGQSDTQYF. The CDR3 DNA follows: TGTGCCATCAGGGAAGCGGGGGGGCAGTCAGATACGCAGTATTTT.

The chain has TRBV20-1 and TRBJ2-1; perhaps TRBD1 as D (5 bases). The V gene's germline CDR1 is DFQATT and CDR2 SNEGSKA (reference sequence). Trimming took off 0 bases at V and 7 bases at J, with 10 bases between the two ends. The CDR3 sequence is 13 residues long. The CDR3 here is CSARDRGRNEQFF. CDR3 bases: TGCAGTGCTAGAGATAGGGGCAGAAATGAGCAGTTCTTC.

This sequence joins TRBV7-3 and TRBJ2-3; TRBD2 matches at 13 bases. Germline CDR1 SGHTA, CDR2 FQGTGA. CDR3 length equals 18 residues. Trimming at V came to 5 bases and at J to 3 bases, leaving 11 bases not matched to a gene. The CDR3, as DNA: TGTGCCAGCAGCCCAAGGGGGACTAGCGGGGTTCGTACAGATACGCAGTATTTT. It encodes CASSPRGTSGVRTDTQYF.